These T cell receptor beta chains were read from a single sample in a study of CD8 T cells in ankylosing spondylitis. TCRdb reprocessed the 5' RACE reads via MiXCR and lists one record per CDR3 protein. The repertoire holds more than 650,000 distinct CDR3 sequences, with about 10% as singletons. The sample taken for sequencing was blood, either unsorted or a sorted T cell fraction (not recorded which). Receptors were obtained from a male donor with ankylosing spondylitis. Both conserved end residues are part of each CDR3. The D gene is left open where the match is weak. The size field is filled for only some rows; it gives once, few, many or a size class.

J gene | V gene | D gene | clone size | CDR3 DNA | CDR3 protein
TRBJ1-5 | TRBV4-2 | - | few | TGTGCCAGCAGCCAAGAAGGCAGCAATCAGCCCCAGCATTTT | CASSQEGSNQPQHF
TRBJ2-5 | TRBV6-1 | - | - | TGTGCCAGCCCCACGGACACCCCACCGGGGGAGACCCAGTACTTC | CASPTDTPPGETQYF
TRBJ2-1 | TRBV5-5 | - | - | TGTGCCAGCAGCTCTCTCTTCTACAATGAGCAGTTCTTC | CASSSLFYNEQFF
TRBJ1-4 | TRBV7-2 | TRBD1 | - | TGTGCCAGCAGCCCTCCCGGGACAGGGAGTGAAAAACTGTTTTTT | CASSPPGTGSEKLFF
TRBJ2-5 | TRBV5-1 | - | - | TGCGCCAGCAGCTTGGATGGTGGGGACCAAGAGACCCAGTACTTC | CASSLDGGDQETQYF
TRBJ2-3 | TRBV5-1 | - | - | TGCGCCAGCACACGGACAGGCACAGATACGCAGTATTTT | CASTRTGTDTQYF
TRBJ2-1 | TRBV11-1 | - | - | TGTGCCAGCAACCCCGTTGTTGGCGGCACGAGCTCCTACAATGAGCAGTTCTTC | CASNPVVGGTSSYNEQFF
TRBJ1-2 | TRBV4-3 | - | few | TGCGCCAGCAGCCAAGGGCAGAGCCACTATGGCTACACCTTC | CASSQGQSHYGYTF
TRBJ2-3 | TRBV20-1 | - | few | TGCAGTGCTGGAAACCGGGCCCCCACAGATACGCAGTATTTT | CSAGNRAPTDTQYF
TRBJ1-5 | TRBV19 | - | few | TGTGCCAGTAGTATCGGCCCCAACCGGGAACAGCCCCAGCATTTT | CASSIGPNREQPQHF
TRBJ2-5 | TRBV27 | TRBD2 | many | TGTGCCAGCAGCTCAAAGGGACTAGCGGGAGAAGAGACCCAGTACTTC | CASSSKGLAGEETQYF
TRBJ2-3 | TRBV4-1 | - | many | TGCGCCAGCAGCCCAAGTGGACTTTTGACAGATACGCAGTATTTT | CASSPSGLLTDTQYF
TRBJ2-7 | TRBV5-1 | - | - | TGCGCCAGCAGCTTGGCATCGGGGGACCTCTACGAGCAGTACTTC | CASSLASGDLYEQYF
TRBJ2-2 | TRBV6-1 | TRBD1 | - | TGTGCCAGCAGTGAGAACAGGGGCCGGGCCGGGGAGCTGTTTTTT | CASSENRGRAGELFF
TRBJ2-7 | TRBV7-9 | TRBD1 | - | TGTGCCAGCAGCTCCCGGGACAGGGGGTTCTACGAGCAGTACTTC | CASSSRDRGFYEQYF
TRBJ2-1 | TRBV30 | - | few | TGTGCCTGGAGTGTTCAACCTAGGGAGCAGTTCTTC | CAWSVQPREQFF
TRBJ2-3 | TRBV20-1 | TRBD2 | - | TGCAGTACCGCGGGGACTAGAAGTACAGATACGCAGTATTTT | CSTAGTRSTDTQYF
TRBJ2-3 | TRBV6-1 | TRBD2 | - | TGTGCCAGCAGTCCACTCCCGGGAGGCAGCACAGATACGCAGTATTTT | CASSPLPGGSTDTQYF
TRBJ2-3 | TRBV5-1 | TRBD2 | - | TGCGCCAGCAGCTTGAGAGCGGGGGATAGCACAGATACGCAGTATTTT | CASSLRAGDSTDTQYF
TRBJ2-7 | TRBV20-1 | - | few | TGCAGTGCTAGCTCGGCAGGGTGGTTTTACGAGCAGTACTTC | CSASSAGWFYEQYF
TRBJ1-1 | TRBV7-2 | - | few | TGTGCCAGCAGCCCGTGGGGGGGGACGAACACTGAAGCTTTCTTT | CASSPWGGTNTEAFF
TRBJ2-1 | TRBV2 | - | - | TGTGCCAGTCGTTCTAACAAGGGTCCCAATGAGCAGTTCTTC | CASRSNKGPNEQFF
TRBJ1-2 | TRBV7-9 | - | - | TGTGCCAGCAGTCCATGGGGGTACCTGGGTGGCTACACCTTC | CASSPWGYLGGYTF
TRBJ2-2 | TRBV10-3 | - | few | TGTGCCATCCGGGGCGCCGCGAACACCGGGGAGCTGTTTTTT | CAIRGAANTGELFF
TRBJ2-2 | TRBV29-1 | TRBD2 | - | TGCAGCGTTTTAGCGGGGGGAAACACCGGGGAGCTGTTTTTT | CSVLAGGNTGELFF
TRBJ1-3 | TRBV20-1 | TRBD1 | few | TGCAGTGCTATGGACAGGGGAAACACCATATATTTT | CSAMDRGNTIYF
TRBJ1-4 | TRBV4-3 | - | many | TGCGCCAGCAGCCAAGGGAGCTCCCCGAGTGGTGAAAAACTGTTTTTT | CASSQGSSPSGEKLFF
TRBJ2-3 | TRBV6-1 | - | many | TGTGCCAGCAGTCGTGGTATAGGGGGGGTCGCAGAAACGCAGTATTTT | CASSRGIGGVAETQYF
TRBJ2-1 | TRBV6-6 | - | many | TGTGCCAGCAGTTACGGCACAGCCTACAATGAGCAGTTCTTC | CASSYGTAYNEQFF
TRBJ2-3 | TRBV5-1 | - | few | TGCGCCAGCAGCTCGAGTACAGGACGCAGCACAGATACGCAGTATTTT | CASSSSTGRSTDTQYF
TRBJ2-5 | TRBV20-1 | - | many | TGCAGTGCTAGAGATGGGTCGGCCGAAGAGACCCAGTACTTC | CSARDGSAEETQYF
TRBJ1-4 | TRBV29-1 | TRBD1 | few | TGCAGCGTTGGGACAGGCTCAACTAATGAAAAACTGTTTTTT | CSVGTGSTNEKLFF
TRBJ2-3 | TRBV20-1 | TRBD1 | - | TGCAGTGGTAAGACAGGGGGCCGGACAGATACGCAGTATTTT | CSGKTGGRTDTQYF
TRBJ2-2 | TRBV7-8 | TRBD1 | few | TGTGCCAGCAGACCACAGGGGGCGCGGACCGGGGAGCTGTTTTTT | CASRPQGARTGELFF
TRBJ2-6 | TRBV6-5 | TRBD1 | - | TGTGCCAGCAGTTACGGGACAGGGGTCGCTGGGGCCAACGTCCTGACTTTC | CASSYGTGVAGANVLTF
TRBJ2-1 | TRBV9 | - | - | TGTGCCAGCAGCCGGGACGGATTCTCCTACAATGAGCAGTTCTTC | CASSRDGFSYNEQFF
TRBJ2-7 | TRBV10-3 | TRBD1 | - | TGTGCCATCACCTGGGACAGGGCCTACGAGCAGTACTTC | CAITWDRAYEQYF
TRBJ2-7 | TRBV20-1 | TRBD2 | - | TGCAGTGCTAGGGGTCGGACTAGCGGGAGGATCTACGAGCAGTACTTC | CSARGRTSGRIYEQYF
TRBJ2-7 | TRBV6-2/TRBV6-3 | - | few | TGTGCCAGCAGTCTAAGGTGGATGATCGAGCAGTACTTC | CASSLRWMIEQYF
TRBJ2-7 | TRBV20-1 | TRBD1 | few | TGCAGTGCTAGAGATAGGAGGACAGGTCTCTACGAGCAGTACTTC | CSARDRRTGLYEQYF
TRBJ1-3 | TRBV20-1 | - | few | TGCAGTGCTTTAGACGGCCACTCTGGAAACACCATATATTTT | CSALDGHSGNTIYF